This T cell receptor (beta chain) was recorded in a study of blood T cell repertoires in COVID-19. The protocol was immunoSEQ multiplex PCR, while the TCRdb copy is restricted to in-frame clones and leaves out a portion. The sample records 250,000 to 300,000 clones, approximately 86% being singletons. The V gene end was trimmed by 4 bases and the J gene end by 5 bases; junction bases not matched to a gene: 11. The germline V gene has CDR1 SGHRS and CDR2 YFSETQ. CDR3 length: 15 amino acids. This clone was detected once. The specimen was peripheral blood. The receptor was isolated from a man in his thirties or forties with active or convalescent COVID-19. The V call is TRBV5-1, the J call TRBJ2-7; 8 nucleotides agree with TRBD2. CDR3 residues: CASSLFGGGSDEQYF. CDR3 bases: TGCGCCAGCAGCCTGTTCGGCGGGGGGTCGGACGAGCAGTACTTC. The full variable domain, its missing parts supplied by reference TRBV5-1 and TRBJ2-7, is KAGVTQTPRYLIKTRGQQVTLSCSPISGHRSVSWYQQTPGQGLQFLFEYFSETQRNKGNFPGRFSGRQFSNSRSEMNVSTLELGDSALYLCASSLFGGGSDEQYFGPGTRLTVT.